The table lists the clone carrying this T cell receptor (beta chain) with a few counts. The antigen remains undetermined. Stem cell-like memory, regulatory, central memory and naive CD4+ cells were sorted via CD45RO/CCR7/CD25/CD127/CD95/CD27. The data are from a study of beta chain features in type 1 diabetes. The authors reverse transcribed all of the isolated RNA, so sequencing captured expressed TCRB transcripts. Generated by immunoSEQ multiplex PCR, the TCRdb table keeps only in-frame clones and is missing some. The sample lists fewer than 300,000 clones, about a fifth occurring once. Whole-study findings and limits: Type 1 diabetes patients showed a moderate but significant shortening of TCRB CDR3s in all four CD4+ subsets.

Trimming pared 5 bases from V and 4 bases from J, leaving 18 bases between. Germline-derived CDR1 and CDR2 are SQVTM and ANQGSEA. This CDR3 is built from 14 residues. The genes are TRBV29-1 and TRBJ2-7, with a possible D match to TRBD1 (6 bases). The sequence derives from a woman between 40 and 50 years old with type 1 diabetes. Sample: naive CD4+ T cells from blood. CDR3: CSVIDRQRAYEQYF. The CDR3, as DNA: TGCAGCGTTATAGACAGGCAGAGGGCTTACGAGCAGTACTTC.